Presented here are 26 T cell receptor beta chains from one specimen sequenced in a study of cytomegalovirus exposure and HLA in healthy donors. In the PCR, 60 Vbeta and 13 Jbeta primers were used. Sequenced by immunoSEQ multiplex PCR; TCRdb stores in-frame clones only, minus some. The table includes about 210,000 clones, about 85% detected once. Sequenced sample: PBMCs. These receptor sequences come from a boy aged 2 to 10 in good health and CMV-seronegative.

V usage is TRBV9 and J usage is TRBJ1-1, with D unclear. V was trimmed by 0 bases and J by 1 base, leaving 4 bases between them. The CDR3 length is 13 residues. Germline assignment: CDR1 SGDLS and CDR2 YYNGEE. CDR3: CASSVARNTEAFF. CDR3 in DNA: TGTGCCAGCAGCGTAGCCAGGAACACTGAAGCTTTCTTT.

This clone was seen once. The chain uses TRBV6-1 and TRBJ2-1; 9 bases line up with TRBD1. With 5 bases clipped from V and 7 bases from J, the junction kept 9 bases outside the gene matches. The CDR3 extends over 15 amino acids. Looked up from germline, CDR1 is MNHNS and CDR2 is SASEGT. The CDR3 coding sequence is TGTGCCAGCAGTCAACAGGGGGCGCGGCGAAATGAGCAGTTCTTC. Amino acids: CASSQQGARRNEQFF.

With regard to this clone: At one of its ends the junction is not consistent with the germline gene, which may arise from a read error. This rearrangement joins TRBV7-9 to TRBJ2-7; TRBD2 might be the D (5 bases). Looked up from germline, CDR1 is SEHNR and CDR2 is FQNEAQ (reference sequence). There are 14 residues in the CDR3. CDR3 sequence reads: CSSSLSHRDYEQYF. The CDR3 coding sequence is TGTTCCAGCAGCTTAAGTCACCGGGACTACGAGCAGTACTTC. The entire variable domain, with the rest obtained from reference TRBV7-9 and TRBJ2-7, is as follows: DTGVSQNPRHKITKRGQNVTFRCDPISEHNRLYWYRQTLGQGPEFLTYFQNEAQLEKSRLLSDRFSAERPKGSFSTLEIQRTEQGDSAMYLCSSSLSHRDYEQYFGPGTRLTVT.

This CDR3 is CASSPSGPREQYF. In DNA, the CDR3 is TGTGCCAGCAGTCCTAGCGGTCCCCGCGAGCAGTACTTC. This chain joins TRBV27 and TRBJ2-7; 7 positions match TRBD2. Trimming removed 5 bases from V and 6 bases from J; junction bases left unmatched: 7. The CDR3 consists of 13 residues. From germline, CDR1 is MNHEY and CDR2 SMNVEV (reference sequence).

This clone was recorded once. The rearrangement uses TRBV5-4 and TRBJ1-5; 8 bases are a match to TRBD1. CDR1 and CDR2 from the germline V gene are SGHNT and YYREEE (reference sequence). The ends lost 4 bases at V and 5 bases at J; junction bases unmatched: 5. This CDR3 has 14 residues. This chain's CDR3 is CASSDGTGDQPQHF. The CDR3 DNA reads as TGTGCCAGCAGCGATGGGACAGGTGATCAGCCCCAGCATTTT.

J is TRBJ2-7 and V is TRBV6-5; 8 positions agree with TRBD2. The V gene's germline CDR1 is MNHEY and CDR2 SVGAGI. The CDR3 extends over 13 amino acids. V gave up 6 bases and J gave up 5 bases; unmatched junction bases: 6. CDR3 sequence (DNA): TGTGCCAGCAGGTCCGGGGGGGGCCACGAGCAGTACTTC. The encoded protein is CASRSGGGHEQYF.

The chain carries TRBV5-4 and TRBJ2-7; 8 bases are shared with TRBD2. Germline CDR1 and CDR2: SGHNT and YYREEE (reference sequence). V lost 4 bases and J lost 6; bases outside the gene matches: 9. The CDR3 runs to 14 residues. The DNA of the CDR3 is TGTGCCAGCAGCCTCGGGACTAGAGATCTCGAGCAGTACTTC. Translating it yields CASSLGTRDLEQYF. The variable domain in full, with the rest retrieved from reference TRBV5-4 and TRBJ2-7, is ETGVTQSPTHLIKTRGQQVTLRCSSQSGHNTVSWYQQALGQGPQFIFQYYREEENGRGNFPPRFSGLQFPNYSSELNVNALELDDSALYLCASSLGTRDLEQYFGPGTRLTVT.

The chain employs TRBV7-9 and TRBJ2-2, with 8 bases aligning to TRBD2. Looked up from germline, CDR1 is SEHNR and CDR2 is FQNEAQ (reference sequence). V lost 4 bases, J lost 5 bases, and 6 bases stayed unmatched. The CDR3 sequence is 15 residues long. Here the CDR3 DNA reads TGTGCCAGCAGCTCCCAGGGCGGGAGGACCGGGGAGCTGTTTTTT. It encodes CASSSQGGRTGELFF.

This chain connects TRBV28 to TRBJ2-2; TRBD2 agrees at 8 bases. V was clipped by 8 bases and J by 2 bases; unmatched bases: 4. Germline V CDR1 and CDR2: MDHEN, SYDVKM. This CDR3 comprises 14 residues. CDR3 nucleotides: TGTGCCAGCCATAGCGGGGATAACACCGGGGAGCTGTTTTTT. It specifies CASHSGDNTGELFF.

CDR3 sequence: CATSRDLSGSNNEKLFF. CDR3 sequence (DNA): TGTGCCACCAGCAGAGATCTCTCAGGCTCTAATAATGAAAAACTGTTTTTT. V is TRBV15 and J is TRBJ1-4; D remains ambiguous. This CDR3 is 17 amino acids long. The V end was cut by 0 bases, the J end by 4 bases, with 15 bases between. Germline CDR1 reads LNHNV; CDR2 reads YYDKDF (reference sequence).

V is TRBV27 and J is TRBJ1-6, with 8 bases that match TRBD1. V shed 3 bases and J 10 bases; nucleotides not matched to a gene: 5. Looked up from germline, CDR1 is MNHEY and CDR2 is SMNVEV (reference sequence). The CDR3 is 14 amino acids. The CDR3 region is CASSFDRGGSPLHF. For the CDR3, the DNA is TGTGCCAGCAGTTTTGACAGGGGAGGATCACCCCTCCACTTT.

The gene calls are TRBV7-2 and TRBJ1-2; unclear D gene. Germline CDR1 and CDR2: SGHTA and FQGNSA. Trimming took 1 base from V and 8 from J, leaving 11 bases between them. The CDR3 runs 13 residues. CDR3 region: CASSLEIGGGYTF. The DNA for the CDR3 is TGTGCCAGCAGCTTAGAGATAGGCGGGGGCTACACCTTC.

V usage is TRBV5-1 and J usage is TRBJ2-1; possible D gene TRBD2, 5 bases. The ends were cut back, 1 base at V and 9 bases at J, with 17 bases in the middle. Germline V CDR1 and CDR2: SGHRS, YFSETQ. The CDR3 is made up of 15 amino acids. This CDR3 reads CASSLKSLAWGEQFF. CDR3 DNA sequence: TGCGCCAGCAGCTTGAAATCGCTAGCCTGGGGTGAGCAGTTCTTC.

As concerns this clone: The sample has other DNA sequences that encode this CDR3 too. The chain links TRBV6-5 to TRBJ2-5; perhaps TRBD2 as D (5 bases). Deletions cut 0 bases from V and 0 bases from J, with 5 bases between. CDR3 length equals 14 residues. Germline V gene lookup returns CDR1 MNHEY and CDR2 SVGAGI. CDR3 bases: TGTGCCAGCAGTTACTCGAGGGACCAAGAGACCCAGTACTTC. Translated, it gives CASSYSRDQETQYF.

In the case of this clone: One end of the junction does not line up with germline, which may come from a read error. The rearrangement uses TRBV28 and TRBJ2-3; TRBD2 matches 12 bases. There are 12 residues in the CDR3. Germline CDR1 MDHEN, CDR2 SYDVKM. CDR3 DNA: TGTGCCAGCAGTTCATCTAGCGGGGGGGAGAATTTT. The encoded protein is CASSSSSGGENF.

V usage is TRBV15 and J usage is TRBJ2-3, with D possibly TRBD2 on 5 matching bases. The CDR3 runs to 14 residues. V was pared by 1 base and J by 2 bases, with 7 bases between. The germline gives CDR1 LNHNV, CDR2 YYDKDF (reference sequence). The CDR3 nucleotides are TGTGCCACCAGCAGAGCGGGGTACACAGATACGCAGTATTTT. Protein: CATSRAGYTDTQYF.

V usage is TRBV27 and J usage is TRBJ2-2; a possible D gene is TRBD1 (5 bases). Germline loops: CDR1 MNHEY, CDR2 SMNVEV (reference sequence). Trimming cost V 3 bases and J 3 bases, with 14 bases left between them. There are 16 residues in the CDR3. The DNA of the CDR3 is TGTGCCAGCAGTTTTTGGCAGGGTGGGGACACCGGGGAGCTGTTTTTT. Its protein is CASSFWQGGDTGELFF.

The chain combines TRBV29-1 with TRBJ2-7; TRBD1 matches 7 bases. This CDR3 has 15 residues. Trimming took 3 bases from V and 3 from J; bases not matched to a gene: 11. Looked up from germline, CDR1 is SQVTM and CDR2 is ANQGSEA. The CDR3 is CSVEGDRAGVYEQYF. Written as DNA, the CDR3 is TGCAGCGTTGAGGGCGACAGGGCCGGAGTCTACGAGCAGTACTTC.

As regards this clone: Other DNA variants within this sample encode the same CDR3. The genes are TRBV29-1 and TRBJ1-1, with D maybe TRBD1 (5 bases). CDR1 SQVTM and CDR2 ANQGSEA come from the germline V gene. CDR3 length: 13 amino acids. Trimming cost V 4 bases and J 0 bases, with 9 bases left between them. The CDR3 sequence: CSVAGLMNTEAFF. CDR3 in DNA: TGCAGCGTTGCAGGGTTAATGAACACTGAAGCTTTCTTT. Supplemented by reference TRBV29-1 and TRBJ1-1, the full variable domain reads SAVISQKPSRDICQRGTSLTIQCQVDSQVTMMFWYRQQPGQSLTLIATANQGSEATYESGFVIDKFPISRPNLTFSTLTVSNMSPEDSSIYLCSVAGLMNTEAFFGQGTRLTVV.

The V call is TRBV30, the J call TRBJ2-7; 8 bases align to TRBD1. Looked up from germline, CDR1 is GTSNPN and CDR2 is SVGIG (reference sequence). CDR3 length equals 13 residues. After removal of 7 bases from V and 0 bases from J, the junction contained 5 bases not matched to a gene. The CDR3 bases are TGTGCCTCCGGACAGGGCGGCTCCTACGAGCAGTACTTC. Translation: CASGQGGSYEQYF.

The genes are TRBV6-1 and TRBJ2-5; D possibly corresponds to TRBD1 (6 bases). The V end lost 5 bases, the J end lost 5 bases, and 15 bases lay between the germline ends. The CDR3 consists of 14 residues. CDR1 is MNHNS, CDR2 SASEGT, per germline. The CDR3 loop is CASSRDNLGETQYF. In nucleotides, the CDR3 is TGTGCCAGCAGTCGGGACAACCTGGGGGAGACCCAGTACTTC.

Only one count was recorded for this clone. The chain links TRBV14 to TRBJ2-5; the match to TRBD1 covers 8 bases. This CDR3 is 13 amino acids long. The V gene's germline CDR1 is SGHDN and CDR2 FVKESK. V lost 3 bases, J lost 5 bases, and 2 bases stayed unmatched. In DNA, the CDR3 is TGTGCCAGCAGCCAGGGACAGGTGGAGACCCAGTACTTC. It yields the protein CASSQGQVETQYF.

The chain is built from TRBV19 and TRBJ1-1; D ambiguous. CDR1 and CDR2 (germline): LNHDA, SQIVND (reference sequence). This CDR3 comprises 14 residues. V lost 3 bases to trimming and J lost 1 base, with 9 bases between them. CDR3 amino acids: CASSIGRGNTEAFF. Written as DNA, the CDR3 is TGTGCCAGTAGTATCGGACGGGGGAACACTGAAGCTTTCTTT.

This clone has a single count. The CDR3: CASSLSSGNVYEQYF. DNA of the CDR3: TGTGCCAGCAGTTTATCGAGCGGGAACGTCTACGAGCAGTACTTC. This sequence joins TRBV27 and TRBJ2-7; 7 nucleotides match TRBD2. The germline V gene encodes CDR1 MNHEY and CDR2 SMNVEV (reference sequence). This CDR3 is 15 amino acids long. J lost 3 bases, V lost 0 bases, and 5 bases had no gene match.

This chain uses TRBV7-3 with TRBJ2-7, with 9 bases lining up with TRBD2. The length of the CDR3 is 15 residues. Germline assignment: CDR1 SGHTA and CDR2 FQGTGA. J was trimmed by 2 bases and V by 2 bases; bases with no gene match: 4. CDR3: CASSLAAGGPYEQYF. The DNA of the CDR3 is TGTGCCAGCAGCTTAGCAGCGGGAGGTCCCTACGAGCAGTACTTC.

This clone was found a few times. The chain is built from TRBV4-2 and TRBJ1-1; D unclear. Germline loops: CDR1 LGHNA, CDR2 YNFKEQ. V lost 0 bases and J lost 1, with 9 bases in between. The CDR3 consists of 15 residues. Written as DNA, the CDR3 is TGTGCCAGCAGCCAAGATGGAGTTGGGAACACTGAAGCTTTCTTT. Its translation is CASSQDGVGNTEAFF.